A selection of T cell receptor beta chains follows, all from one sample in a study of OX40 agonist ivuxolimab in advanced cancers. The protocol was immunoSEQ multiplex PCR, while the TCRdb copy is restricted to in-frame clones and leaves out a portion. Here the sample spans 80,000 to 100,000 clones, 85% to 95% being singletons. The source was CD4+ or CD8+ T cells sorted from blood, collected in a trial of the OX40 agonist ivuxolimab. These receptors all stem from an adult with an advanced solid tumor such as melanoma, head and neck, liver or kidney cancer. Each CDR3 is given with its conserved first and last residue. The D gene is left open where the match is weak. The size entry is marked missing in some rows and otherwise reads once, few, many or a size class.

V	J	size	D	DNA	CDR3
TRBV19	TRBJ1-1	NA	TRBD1	TGTGCCAGTAGTAGACGGGGGACAGCGAACACTGAAGCTTTCTTT	CASSRRGTANTEAFF
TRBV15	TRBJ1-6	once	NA	TGTGCCACCAGCAGAGATTCACCCCTCCACTTT	CATSRDSPLHF
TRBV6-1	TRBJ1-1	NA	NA	TGTGCCAGCAGTGACGAAGGGAGAGAGAACACTGAAGCTTTCTTT	CASSDEGRENTEAFF
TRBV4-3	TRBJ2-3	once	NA	TGCGCCAGCAGCACCCGGGCCCGAGGGGTTACAGATACGCAGTATTTT	CASSTRARGVTDTQYF
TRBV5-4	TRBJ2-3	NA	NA	TGTGCCAGCAGCTCACCGGCCGGGGCAGATACGCAGTATTTT	CASSSPAGADTQYF
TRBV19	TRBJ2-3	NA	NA	TGTGCCAGTAGTATGGACAGTCCAGATACGCAGTATTTT	CASSMDSPDTQYF
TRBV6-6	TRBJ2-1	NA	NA	TGTGCCAGCAGTTACTCGGAGAGCAACAATGAGCAGTTCTTC	CASSYSESNNEQFF
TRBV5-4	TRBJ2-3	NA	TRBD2	TGTGCCAGCAGCTTGGTCGGGCGGGAGACAGATACGCAGTATTTT	CASSLVGRETDTQYF
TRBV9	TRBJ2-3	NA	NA	TGTGCCAGCAGCCCCAATCCGGGAGATACGCAGTATTTT	CASSPNPGDTQYF
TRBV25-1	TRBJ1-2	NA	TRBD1	TGTGCCAGCACCCTCTCAGGACAGGGGGCGGACTATGGCTACACCTTC	CASTLSGQGADYGYTF
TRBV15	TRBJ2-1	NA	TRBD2	TGTGCCACCAGCAGAGATAATGTTGCGGGGGTACTTTACAATGAGCAGTTCTTC	CATSRDNVAGVLYNEQFF
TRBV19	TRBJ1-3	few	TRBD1	TGTGCCAGTCAAACAGGGGATCAAGGAAACACCATATATTTT	CASQTGDQGNTIYF
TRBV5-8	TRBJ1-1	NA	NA	TGTGCCAGCAGCCGACCTTGGGGGGCCGTGAACACTGAAGCTTTCTTT	CASSRPWGAVNTEAFF
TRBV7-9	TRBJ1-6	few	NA	TGTGCCAGCAGCTTACAGGGAGGGGGGACCCCTTCACCCCTCCACTTT	CASSLQGGGTPSPLHF
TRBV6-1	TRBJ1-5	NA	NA	TGTGCCAGCAGGAATAGCAATCAGCCCCAGCATTTT	CASRNSNQPQHF
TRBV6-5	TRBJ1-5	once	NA	TGTGCCAGCAGTTACTCGAGAAATCAGCCCCAGCATTTT	CASSYSRNQPQHF
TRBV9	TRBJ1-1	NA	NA	TGTGCCAGCAGCGTACGGGACACCACTGAAGCTTTCTTT	CASSVRDTTEAFF
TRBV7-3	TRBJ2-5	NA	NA	TGTGCCAGCAGCCAATTAGCCCAAGAGACCCAGTACTTC	CASSQLAQETQYF
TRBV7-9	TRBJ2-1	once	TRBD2	TGTGCCAGCAGCTCGAATAATCCGGGACTAGCGGCCTACAATGAGCAGTTCTTC	CASSSNNPGLAAYNEQFF
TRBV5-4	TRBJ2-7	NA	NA	TGTGCCAGCAGCTTAGATTTCGGGATCAACGAGCAGTACTTC	CASSLDFGINEQYF
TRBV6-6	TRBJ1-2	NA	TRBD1	TGTGCCAGCAGTTACCACGACAGGGGGTACGGCTACACCTTC	CASSYHDRGYGYTF
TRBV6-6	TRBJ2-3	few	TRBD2	TGTGCCACTCGGACTAGCCAAGCAGATACGCAGTATTTT	CATRTSQADTQYF
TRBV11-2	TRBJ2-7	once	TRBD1	TGTGCCAGCACCCGTCTCGGGACAGGAGCCTACGAGCAGTACTTC	CASTRLGTGAYEQYF
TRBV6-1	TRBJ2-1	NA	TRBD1	TGTGCCAGCAGTGTGATACAGGGGGCTTTCGTTGGGGATGAGCAGTTCTTC	CASSVIQGAFVGDEQFF
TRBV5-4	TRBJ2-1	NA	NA	TGTGCCAGCAGCTCGTACAATGAGCAGTTCTTC	CASSSYNEQFF
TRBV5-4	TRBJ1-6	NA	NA	TGTGCCAGCAGCTTAAGGGCAGGGCAATACTATAATTCACCCCTCCACTTT	CASSLRAGQYYNSPLHF
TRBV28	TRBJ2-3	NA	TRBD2	TGTGCCAGCAGACTCCTGGGACTAGCCGATAGCACAGATACGCAGTATTTT	CASRLLGLADSTDTQYF
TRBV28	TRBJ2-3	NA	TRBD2	TGTGCCTCGGGACTAGCGGGAGCAGATACGCAGTATTTT	CASGLAGADTQYF
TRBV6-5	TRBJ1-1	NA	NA	TGTGCCAGCGTTCCGCCCGGGGGTGAAGCTTTCTTT	CASVPPGGEAFF
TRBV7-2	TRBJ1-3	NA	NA	TGTGCCAGCAGCTTAGTGGTCACCGGTGGCACCATATATTTT	CASSLVVTGGTIYF
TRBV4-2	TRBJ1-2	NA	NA	TGTGCCAGCAGCCAAGATCGACAGCCCTTCTATGGCTACACCTTC	CASSQDRQPFYGYTF
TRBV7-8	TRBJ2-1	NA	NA	TGTGCCAGCAGCTCGTATCGCGGAGAGGGTGGACTTGAGCAGTTCTTC	CASSSYRGEGGLEQFF
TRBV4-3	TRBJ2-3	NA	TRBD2	TGCGCCAGCAGCCAAGATGTAGCTAGCGGGCGTAATACGCAGTATTTT	CASSQDVASGRNTQYF
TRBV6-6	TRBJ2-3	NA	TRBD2	TGTGCCAGCAGGCTAGCGGGAGGGGGAGATACGCAGTATTTT	CASRLAGGGDTQYF
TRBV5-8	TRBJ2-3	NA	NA	TGTGCCAGCAGCCGAGGACAGATCAACACAGATACGCAGTATTTT	CASSRGQINTDTQYF
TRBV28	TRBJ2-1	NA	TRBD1	TGTGCCAGCAGTATCATCGGGACAGGGGACAATGAGCAGTTCTTC	CASSIIGTGDNEQFF